This is a list of T cell receptor beta chains from one sample in a study of cytomegalovirus exposure and HLA in healthy donors. The assay was immunoSEQ multiplex PCR, and TCRdb's table has in-frame clones only and misses some. Here the sample spans roughly 260,000 clones, nearly 90% being singletons. Sequencing input: PBMCs. These receptors originate from a woman between 18 and 29 years old in good health and CMV-seronegative. Both conserved end residues are part of each CDR3. The D gene is left open where the match is weak. Only part of the rows carry a size: once, few, many, or a class if the clone is expanded.

cdr3_aa: CASMGEVNEKLFF
cdr3_nt: TGTGCCAGCATGGGGGAGGTTAATGAAAAACTGTTTTTT
d_call: .
j_call: TRBJ1-4
clone_size: few
v_call: TRBV2

cdr3_aa: CASSPRGGNSNQPQHF
cdr3_nt: TGTGCCAGCAGCCCCCGGGGAGGAAATAGCAATCAGCCCCAGCATTTT
d_call: .
j_call: TRBJ1-5
clone_size: .
v_call: TRBV7-2

cdr3_aa: CASSSRQGVDTIYF
cdr3_nt: TGTGCCAGCAGCTCCAGACAGGGGGTGGACACCATATATTTT
d_call: TRBD1
j_call: TRBJ1-3
clone_size: .
v_call: TRBV7-9

cdr3_aa: CASSTGDATNEKLFF
cdr3_nt: TGTGCCAGCAGCACCGGGGATGCAACTAATGAAAAACTGTTTTTT
d_call: .
j_call: TRBJ1-4
clone_size: .
v_call: TRBV7-9

cdr3_aa: CASSDLDYEQYF
cdr3_nt: TGTGCCAGCAGTGATTTAGACTACGAGCAGTACTTC
d_call: .
j_call: TRBJ2-7
clone_size: .
v_call: TRBV25-1

cdr3_aa: CASRLGQGAETQYF
cdr3_nt: TGTGCCAGCAGATTAGGACAGGGGGCCGAGACCCAGTACTTC
d_call: TRBD1
j_call: TRBJ2-5
clone_size: .
v_call: TRBV7-9

cdr3_aa: CASSGTSGARSYNEQFF
cdr3_nt: TGTGCCAGCAGTGGGACTAGCGGGGCCCGCTCCTACAATGAGCAGTTCTTC
d_call: TRBD2
j_call: TRBJ2-1
clone_size: .
v_call: TRBV6-1

cdr3_aa: CASSQGQQSNTEAFF
cdr3_nt: TGTGCCAGCTCACAAGGACAGCAGTCTAACACTGAAGCTTTCTTT
d_call: .
j_call: TRBJ1-1
clone_size: .
v_call: TRBV18

cdr3_aa: CASSSGQVGGTDTQYF
cdr3_nt: TGTGCCAGCAGCTCGGGACAGGTTGGTGGCACAGATACGCAGTATTTT
d_call: TRBD1
j_call: TRBJ2-3
clone_size: once
v_call: TRBV11-2

cdr3_aa: CASSLWRTDTQYF
cdr3_nt: TGTGCCAGCAGTTTATGGCGCACAGATACGCAGTATTTT
d_call: .
j_call: TRBJ2-3
clone_size: .
v_call: TRBV27

cdr3_aa: CAISVRRATNEKLFF
cdr3_nt: TGTGCCATTAGCGTCCGGAGGGCAACTAATGAAAAACTGTTTTTT
d_call: .
j_call: TRBJ1-4
clone_size: .
v_call: TRBV28

cdr3_aa: CATSRDRVDVGGYTF
cdr3_nt: TGTGCCACCAGCAGGGACAGGGTTGACGTGGGTGGCTACACCTTC
d_call: TRBD1
j_call: TRBJ1-2
clone_size: once
v_call: TRBV15

cdr3_aa: CASSQEGGGALNEQFF
cdr3_nt: TGCGCCAGCAGCCAAGAGGGCGGGGGGGCCTTGAATGAGCAGTTCTTC
d_call: TRBD2
j_call: TRBJ2-1
clone_size: .
v_call: TRBV4-1

cdr3_aa: CASSSPAGVNTGELFF
cdr3_nt: TGTGCCAGCAGCTCCCCGGCGGGGGTGAACACCGGGGAGCTGTTTTTT
d_call: TRBD2
j_call: TRBJ2-2
clone_size: .
v_call: TRBV7-7

cdr3_aa: CASSLRAGTPSGQPQHF
cdr3_nt: TGTGCCAGCAGTTTACGTGCCGGGACACCCTCGGGGCAGCCCCAGCATTTT
d_call: .
j_call: TRBJ1-5
clone_size: .
v_call: TRBV27

cdr3_aa: CASSQDSRGQPQHF
cdr3_nt: TGTGCCAGCAGCCAAGATAGCAGGGGTCAGCCCCAGCATTTT
d_call: .
j_call: TRBJ1-5
clone_size: few
v_call: TRBV4-2

cdr3_aa: CASSLRGRVADEQFF
cdr3_nt: TGTGCCAGCAGTTTACGCGGCAGGGTGGCCGATGAGCAGTTCTTC
d_call: .
j_call: TRBJ2-1
clone_size: .
v_call: TRBV27

cdr3_aa: CASTNGGVPDTQYF
cdr3_nt: TGTGCCAGCACCAACGGGGGGGTTCCAGATACGCAGTATTTT
d_call: TRBD2
j_call: TRBJ2-3
clone_size: .
v_call: TRBV6-5

cdr3_aa: CASSLSTGNYGYTF
cdr3_nt: TGCGCCAGCAGCTTGAGTACAGGGAACTATGGCTACACCTTC
d_call: .
j_call: TRBJ1-2
clone_size: .
v_call: TRBV5-1

cdr3_aa: CASSLSIDRLNTEAFF
cdr3_nt: TGTGCCAGCAGCTTATCCATAGACAGGCTGAACACTGAAGCTTTCTTT
d_call: .
j_call: TRBJ1-1
clone_size: .
v_call: TRBV7-9

cdr3_aa: CASSMQSTGGNQPQHF
cdr3_nt: TGTGCCAGTAGTATGCAGTCTACAGGGGGAAATCAGCCCCAGCATTTT
d_call: TRBD1
j_call: TRBJ1-5
clone_size: .
v_call: TRBV19

cdr3_aa: CASSLDNNYGYTF
cdr3_nt: TGTGCCAGCAGCCTGGACAATAACTATGGCTACACCTTC
d_call: .
j_call: TRBJ1-2
clone_size: once
v_call: TRBV5-4

cdr3_aa: CASSQVNVDLSYEQYF
cdr3_nt: TGCGCCAGCAGCCAAGTCAATGTCGACTTGTCCTACGAGCAGTACTTC
d_call: .
j_call: TRBJ2-7
clone_size: .
v_call: TRBV4-3

cdr3_aa: CASSQTGGSGNTIYF
cdr3_nt: TGTGCCAGCAGTCAGACAGGGGGCTCTGGAAACACCATATATTTT
d_call: TRBD1
j_call: TRBJ1-3
clone_size: .
v_call: TRBV27

cdr3_aa: CASSLDTNPGLIQPQHF
cdr3_nt: TGTGCCAGCAGCTTAGATACGAACCCGGGACTGATTCAGCCCCAGCATTTT
d_call: .
j_call: TRBJ1-5
clone_size: .
v_call: TRBV11-2

cdr3_aa: CASSIYRGGATNEKLFF
cdr3_nt: TGTGCCAGCAGTATATACAGGGGAGGTGCGACTAATGAAAAACTGTTTTTT
d_call: TRBD1
j_call: TRBJ1-4
clone_size: .
v_call: TRBV27

cdr3_aa: CAGNEGGDSITDTQYF
cdr3_nt: TGTGCCGGTAATGAAGGTGGGGACAGCATCACAGATACGCAGTATTTT
d_call: TRBD1
j_call: TRBJ2-3
clone_size: .
v_call: TRBV7-9

cdr3_aa: CASSWMTGGAYEQYF
cdr3_nt: TGTGCCAGCAGCTGGATGACAGGGGGGGCCTACGAGCAGTACTTC
d_call: TRBD1
j_call: TRBJ2-7
clone_size: .
v_call: TRBV14

cdr3_aa: CATKGGGDTEAFF
cdr3_nt: TGTGCCACCAAGGGGGGAGGGGACACTGAAGCTTTCTTT
d_call: .
j_call: TRBJ1-1
clone_size: .
v_call: TRBV19

cdr3_aa: CASSLSATGSNQPQHF
cdr3_nt: TGTGCCAGCAGTTTATCAGCGACAGGGAGCAATCAGCCCCAGCATTTT
d_call: TRBD1
j_call: TRBJ1-5
clone_size: .
v_call: TRBV28

cdr3_aa: CATSRDLSPGDTEAFF
cdr3_nt: TGTGCCACCAGCAGAGATTTATCGCCGGGTGACACTGAAGCTTTCTTT
d_call: .
j_call: TRBJ1-1
clone_size: once
v_call: TRBV15

cdr3_aa: CASSWGPDTQYF
cdr3_nt: TGTGCCAGCAGTTGGGGGCCAGATACGCAGTATTTT
d_call: .
j_call: TRBJ2-3
clone_size: .
v_call: TRBV2

cdr3_aa: CASSLFEGAVNEQYF
cdr3_nt: TGTGCCAGCAGCTTATTCGAGGGGGCGGTCAACGAGCAGTACTTC
d_call: TRBD1
j_call: TRBJ2-7
clone_size: .
v_call: TRBV11-2

cdr3_aa: CASSAGTGANTEAFF
cdr3_nt: TGTGCCAGCAGTGCCGGGACAGGGGCGAACACTGAAGCTTTCTTT
d_call: TRBD1
j_call: TRBJ1-1
clone_size: .
v_call: TRBV13

cdr3_aa: CASSFQATGVNTEAFF
cdr3_nt: TGTGCCAGCAGTTTCCAGGCGACAGGGGTGAACACTGAAGCTTTCTTT
d_call: TRBD1
j_call: TRBJ1-1
clone_size: .
v_call: TRBV28

cdr3_aa: CAWSPMGTGSTDTQYF
cdr3_nt: TGTGCCTGGAGCCCCATGGGGACAGGTAGCACAGATACGCAGTATTTT
d_call: TRBD1
j_call: TRBJ2-3
clone_size: .
v_call: TRBV30

cdr3_aa: CASSWTGSSTDTQYF
cdr3_nt: TGCGCCAGCAGCTGGACAGGGAGTAGTACAGATACGCAGTATTTT
d_call: TRBD1
j_call: TRBJ2-3
clone_size: .
v_call: TRBV5-1

cdr3_aa: CASSPYYRGGRNEQFF
cdr3_nt: TGTGCCAGCAGCCCCTACTACCGGGGGGGCCGGAATGAGCAGTTCTTC
d_call: TRBD2
j_call: TRBJ2-1
clone_size: .
v_call: TRBV7-2

cdr3_aa: CASSPHRDRGTEAFF
cdr3_nt: TGCGCCAGCAGCCCTCACCGGGACAGGGGCACTGAAGCTTTCTTT
d_call: TRBD1
j_call: TRBJ1-1
clone_size: .
v_call: TRBV4-1

cdr3_aa: CASSSDRAYEQYF
cdr3_nt: TGTGCCAGCAGCTCAGACAGGGCCTACGAGCAGTACTTC
d_call: TRBD1
j_call: TRBJ2-7
clone_size: few
v_call: TRBV11-2

cdr3_aa: CASSGGMNTEAFF
cdr3_nt: TGTGCCAGCAGTGGAGGAATGAACACTGAAGCTTTCTTT
d_call: .
j_call: TRBJ1-1
clone_size: .
v_call: TRBV6-1

cdr3_aa: CASRAQPLYNEQFF
cdr3_nt: TGTGCCAGCAGGGCACAGCCCCTTTACAATGAGCAGTTCTTC
d_call: .
j_call: TRBJ2-1
clone_size: .
v_call: TRBV6-5

cdr3_aa: CASTASGGWTQYF
cdr3_nt: TGTGCCAGCACAGCTAGCGGGGGATGGACCCAGTACTTC
d_call: TRBD2
j_call: TRBJ2-5
clone_size: once
v_call: TRBV6-1

cdr3_aa: CASSLDTGGAKGYTF
cdr3_nt: TGCGCCAGCAGCTTAGACACAGGGGGCGCGAAGGGCTACACCTTC
d_call: TRBD1
j_call: TRBJ1-2
clone_size: .
v_call: TRBV5-1

cdr3_aa: CASSDRSTEAFF
cdr3_nt: TGTGCCAGCAGTGATCGGAGCACTGAAGCTTTCTTT
d_call: .
j_call: TRBJ1-1
clone_size: once
v_call: TRBV2

cdr3_aa: CASSLGTGTEKLFF
cdr3_nt: TGTGCCAGCTCACTCGGGACAGGGACTGAAAAACTGTTTTTT
d_call: TRBD1
j_call: TRBJ1-4
clone_size: few
v_call: TRBV18

cdr3_aa: CASSLSTRGRNTEAFF
cdr3_nt: TGTGCCAGCAGCTTAAGTACCAGGGGTAGGAACACTGAAGCTTTCTTT
d_call: .
j_call: TRBJ1-1
clone_size: .
v_call: TRBV5-4

cdr3_aa: CASSLSGPEAFF
cdr3_nt: TGTGCCAGCAGTTTATCGGGTCCTGAAGCTTTCTTT
d_call: .
j_call: TRBJ1-1
clone_size: .
v_call: TRBV28

cdr3_aa: CASTSPSEETQYF
cdr3_nt: TGTGCCAGCACTTCCCCTTCGGAGGAGACCCAGTACTTC
d_call: .
j_call: TRBJ2-5
clone_size: .
v_call: TRBV28

cdr3_aa: CASSLYSGGGTGELFF
cdr3_nt: TGTGCCAGCAGCTTATATTCCGGGGGGGGCACCGGGGAGCTGTTTTTT
d_call: TRBD2
j_call: TRBJ2-2
clone_size: .
v_call: TRBV7-8

cdr3_aa: CASSIMDRPSHEQFF
cdr3_nt: TGTGCCAGTAGTATCATGGACAGGCCTTCGCATGAGCAGTTCTTC
d_call: TRBD1
j_call: TRBJ2-1
clone_size: .
v_call: TRBV19

cdr3_aa: CASSQGDPGELFF
cdr3_nt: TGTGCCAGCAGCCAGGGGGATCCGGGGGAGCTGTTTTTT
d_call: TRBD1
j_call: TRBJ2-2
clone_size: once
v_call: TRBV11-2

cdr3_aa: CATLFGGAFGNEQFF
cdr3_nt: TGTGCCACCTTATTCGGGGGGGCCTTTGGCAATGAGCAGTTCTTC
d_call: TRBD2
j_call: TRBJ2-1
clone_size: .
v_call: TRBV15

cdr3_aa: CASGQGVGTEAFF
cdr3_nt: TGTGCCAGCGGACAGGGGGTTGGCACTGAAGCTTTCTTT
d_call: TRBD1
j_call: TRBJ1-1
clone_size: .
v_call: TRBV28

cdr3_aa: CASSLARTGVGYTF
cdr3_nt: TGTGCCAGCAGCTTAGCAAGGACAGGGGTTGGCTACACCTTC
d_call: TRBD1
j_call: TRBJ1-2
clone_size: .
v_call: TRBV7-9

cdr3_aa: CASSFDRRNTEAFF
cdr3_nt: TGCGCCAGCAGCTTCGACAGGAGGAACACTGAAGCTTTCTTT
d_call: .
j_call: TRBJ1-1
clone_size: .
v_call: TRBV5-1

cdr3_aa: CASSFGRRASDVTDTQYF
cdr3_nt: TGTGCCAGCAGCTTCGGCCGACGGGCTAGCGATGTGACAGATACGCAGTATTTT
d_call: .
j_call: TRBJ2-3
clone_size: .
v_call: TRBV7-2

cdr3_aa: CASSESLAGLSFDEQFF
cdr3_nt: TGTGCCAGCAGTGAATCGCTAGCCGGTCTTAGCTTCGATGAGCAGTTCTTC
d_call: .
j_call: TRBJ2-1
clone_size: once
v_call: TRBV2